The 28 T cell receptor beta chains in this list originate from one sample, sequenced in a study of PD-1 blockade in classical Hodgkin lymphoma. Sequencing was performed with immunoSEQ multiplex PCR; in TCRdb, only in-frame clones are kept and a portion is missing. The sample holds about 30,000 clones, around 80% seen once. Time point indicated: cycle 4 day 1 (C4D1), after six to seven weeks of nivolumab. Every patient relapsed after autologous stem cell transplantation, and brentuximab vedotin exposure varied. Researchers report purifying CD4+ T cells from thawed PBMCs by magnetic negative selection. The specimen was CD4+ T cells from blood, collected before the fourth cycle of nivolumab. The source of these receptors is a human donor with classical Hodgkin lymphoma.

The chain couples TRBV2 to TRBJ2-7; D uncertain. This CDR3 contains 11 residues. Germline V gives CDR1 SNHLY, CDR2 FYNNEI. The ends were cut back, 3 bases at V and 9 bases at J, with 9 bases in the middle. Written as DNA, the CDR3 is TGTGCCAGCAGTGATAGGCTTTGGCAGTACTTC. Translation: CASSDRLWQYF.

The chain couples TRBV4-1 to TRBJ2-7; 9 bases line up with TRBD2. The CDR3 has 15 amino acids. Looked up from germline, CDR1 is MGHRA and CDR2 is YSYEKL. V trimming: 3 bases; J trimming: 5 bases; junction bases outside the gene matches: 8. CDR3 nucleotide sequence: TGCGCCAGCAGCCAGGGCGGGGGGGAGACCGACGAGCAGTACTTC. Protein product: CASSQGGGETDEQYF.

The chain couples TRBV5-1 to TRBJ1-5; 9 positions match TRBD1. J gave up 2 bases and V 4 bases, and 4 bases lay outside the gene matches. Germline CDR1 reads SGHRS; CDR2 reads YFSETQ. This CDR3 region has 15 residues. Here the CDR3 reads CASSPRTGGNQPQHF. CDR3 DNA: TGCGCCAGCAGCCCCCGGACAGGGGGCAATCAGCCCCAGCATTTT.

V usage is TRBV5-1 and J usage is TRBJ2-7; D ambiguous. In germline, CDR1 is SGHRS, CDR2 YFSETQ. CDR3 size: 15 residues. V lost 0 bases, J lost 1 base, and 11 bases lay in between. The CDR3 protein is CASSLGQTSSYEQYF. The CDR3 bases are TGCGCCAGCAGCTTGGGTCAGACATCGTCCTACGAGCAGTACTTC. Complete variable domain (other parts from reference TRBV5-1 and TRBJ2-7): KAGVTQTPRYLIKTRGQQVTLSCSPISGHRSVSWYQQTPGQGLQFLFEYFSETQRNKGNFPGRFSGRQFSNSRSEMNVSTLELGDSALYLCASSLGQTSSYEQYFGPGTRLTVT.

This clone has only a few counts. This chain uses TRBV5-1 with TRBJ1-6, with TRBD1 as a possible D gene (6 bases). Germline V CDR1 and CDR2: SGHRS, YFSETQ. The CDR3 loop spans 16 amino acids. V gave up 4 bases and J gave up 8 bases, with 19 bases separating them. DNA of the CDR3: TGCGCCAGCAGCCTCATTCACAGGGAGGTGTATTCACCCCTCCACTTT. It yields the protein CASSLIHREVYSPLHF.

The V and J genes are TRBV5-1 and TRBJ2-3, with D perhaps matching TRBD2 (5 bases). The CDR3 has 13 residues. Germline V gives CDR1 SGHRS, CDR2 YFSETQ. The V and J ends lost 0 bases and 8 bases respectively, with 10 bases between them. CDR3 amino acids: CASSLERAGTQYF. CDR3 DNA sequence: TGCGCCAGCAGCTTGGAAAGGGCGGGTACGCAGTATTTT.

V is TRBV5-1 and J is TRBJ2-3; weak D call: TRBD2 (7 bases). V was pared by 4 bases and J by 1 base, with 13 bases between. The CDR3 loop spans 15 amino acids. In germline, CDR1 is SGHRS, CDR2 YFSETQ. CDR3 DNA sequence: TGCGCCAGCAGCCAGCTGGGGGGGCGCACAGATACGCAGTATTTT. This encodes CASSQLGGRTDTQYF.

This chain uses TRBV28 with TRBJ2-2, with D possibly called TRBD1 or TRBD2 (6 bases each). The CDR3 contains 13 residues. CDR1 MDHEN and CDR2 SYDVKM come from the germline V gene. V shed 6 bases and J shed 5 bases, with 10 bases lying between them. CDR3 protein: CASRTGGTGELFF. CDR3 coding DNA: TGTGCCAGCAGGACAGGAGGGACCGGGGAGCTGTTTTTT.

The chain employs TRBV10-3 and TRBJ2-3; 15 bases are a match to TRBD2. V dropped 7 bases and J dropped 14; count of bases not matched to a gene: 7. Looked up from germline, CDR1 is ENHRY and CDR2 is SYGVKD. CDR3 length equals 13 residues. In DNA form, the CDR3 reads TGTGCCATCACCGGACTAGCGGGGGGGCCTTCGTATTTT. Amino acid sequence: CAITGLAGGPSYF.

This clone came up a few times. The rearrangement joins TRBV6-6 to TRBJ1-2; 7 bases align to TRBD1. The CDR3 has 15 residues. Per germline, CDR1 MNHNY and CDR2 SVGAGI (reference sequence). V was clipped by 0 bases and J by 7 bases; unmatched bases: 8. CDR3 protein: CASSYSHRQGVGYTF. Here the CDR3 DNA reads TGTGCCAGCAGTTACTCACATCGACAGGGTGTTGGCTACACCTTC.

As concerns this clone: A single base separates this from a much larger clone, so it may be a read error. The chain is built from TRBV4-2 and TRBJ1-6; 7 nucleotides agree with TRBD1. The CDR3 contains 16 residues. From germline, CDR1 is LGHNA and CDR2 YNFKEQ. The V segment lost 1 base and the J segment 6 bases; nucleotides outside the gene matches: 6. The CDR3 DNA is TGTGCCAGCAGCCAAGGCCCGGGACAGCCTAATTCACCCCTCCACTTT. Translation gives CASSQGPGQPNSPLHF.

This chain uses TRBV6-5 with TRBJ2-7; no clear D gene. Germline V gene lookup returns CDR1 MNHEY and CDR2 SVGAGI. V dropped 8 bases and J dropped 5 bases, with 16 bases sitting between them. The CDR3 is made up of 13 amino acids. For the CDR3, the DNA is TGTGCCAGCCGAAGGCCCAGTGGGAACGAGCAGTACTTC. This gives the protein CASRRPSGNEQYF.

The chain uses TRBV7-9 and TRBJ2-2; TRBD2 agrees at 7 bases. Germline V gives CDR1 SEHNR, CDR2 FQNEAQ (reference sequence). The J segment lost 5 bases and the V segment lost 2 bases, leaving 2 bases of the junction unmatched. The CDR3 covers 14 residues. The CDR3 region is CASSLFGGTGELFF. The CDR3, as DNA: TGTGCCAGCAGCTTATTCGGGGGGACCGGGGAGCTGTTTTTT.

The CDR3 here is CASSLAPTYEQYF. CDR3 coding DNA: TGTGCCAGCAGCTTAGCCCCCACCTACGAGCAGTACTTC. The chain recombines TRBV7-8 with TRBJ2-7; D gene uncertain. In germline, CDR1 is SGHVS, CDR2 FQNEAQ. The V and J ends lost 0 bases and 2 bases respectively, with 5 bases between them. The CDR3 extends over 13 amino acids.

The CDR3 loop reads CASSQVMIFNEQFF. The CDR3 coding sequence is TGCGCCAGCAGCCAAGTTATGATTTTCAATGAGCAGTTCTTC. V and J are TRBV4-1 and TRBJ2-1; no clear D. The V end lost 1 base, the J end lost 6 bases, and 10 bases lay between the germline ends. Looked up from germline, CDR1 is MGHRA and CDR2 is YSYEKL. This CDR3 comprises 14 residues.

This chain uses TRBV7-9 with TRBJ1-2; 7 nucleotides line up with TRBD1. The CDR3 runs to 15 residues. Germline-derived CDR1 and CDR2 are SEHNR and FQNEAQ (reference sequence). Trimming took 5 bases from V and 2 from J; bases not matched to a gene: 8. CDR3 amino acids: CASSRSGGSNYGYTF. CDR3 DNA sequence: TGTGCCAGCAGCCGATCAGGGGGATCGAACTATGGCTACACCTTC.

This clone has just one count. This chain uses TRBV5-1 with TRBJ1-1; 7 nucleotides agree with TRBD1. In germline, CDR1 is SGHRS, CDR2 YFSETQ. J gave up 1 base and V 0 bases, and 6 bases lay outside the gene matches. The CDR3 spans 16 residues. CDR3 bases: TGCGCCAGCAGCTTGGGGCGACAGGGCGGGAACACTGAAGCTTTCTTT. It encodes CASSLGRQGGNTEAFF.

This clone has a handful of counts. CDR3 in amino acids: CASSHWTGANYGYTF. The CDR3 coding sequence is TGTGCCAGTAGTCATTGGACAGGGGCTAACTATGGCTACACCTTC. The gene calls are TRBV19 and TRBJ1-2; the match to TRBD1 covers 9 bases. The CDR3 is 15 amino acids. In germline, CDR1 is LNHDA, CDR2 SQIVND (reference sequence). V lost 5 bases, J lost 0 bases, and 4 bases stayed unmatched.

V is TRBV4-1 and J is TRBJ2-3; 12 nucleotides line up with TRBD2. V shed 0 bases and J 9 bases; nucleotides not matched to a gene: 10. This CDR3 is 17 amino acids long. Per germline, CDR1 MGHRA and CDR2 YSYEKL. The CDR3 DNA sequence: TGCGCCAGCAGCCAAGAAGGGGCTAGCGGGGGGGCCCGGACGCAGTATTTT. Its translation: CASSQEGASGGARTQYF.

The J gene is TRBJ2-3, the V gene TRBV27, with TRBD1 matching over 7 bases. The V segment lost 3 bases and the J segment 3 bases; nucleotides outside the gene matches: 9. The CDR3 runs to 16 residues. Looked up from germline, CDR1 is MNHEY and CDR2 is SMNVEV (reference sequence). The CDR3 sequence is CASSLTGLMGTDTQYF. CDR3 DNA sequence: TGTGCCAGCAGTTTGACAGGGCTCATGGGAACAGATACGCAGTATTTT.

The CDR3 loop is CASSTDRDRRETQYF. The CDR3 DNA reads TGTGCCAGCAGCACCGACCGGGACCGCCGTGAGACCCAGTACTTC. This chain joins TRBV5-7 and TRBJ2-5; D possibly uses TRBD1 or TRBD2 (5 bases each). TRBV5-7 is an ORF, with its function uncertain. V was shortened by 4 bases and J by 5 bases, with 18 bases between the two germline ends. There are 15 residues in the CDR3.

The J gene is TRBJ2-5, the V gene TRBV19, with no clear D. The V gene lost 0 bases and the J gene lost 11 bases, with 16 bases spanning the gap. The CDR3 extends over 14 amino acids. Germline V gene sequence: CDR1 LNHDA, CDR2 SQIVND (reference sequence). CDR3 residues: CASSIDLRRSQQYF. CDR3 nucleotide sequence: TGTGCCAGTAGTATAGATCTTAGGCGGTCTCAACAGTACTTC.

This sequence joins TRBV2 and TRBJ2-2, with D unclear. This CDR3 comprises 13 residues. Trimming stripped 6 bases from V and 0 bases from J, with 5 bases between. Germline CDR1 and CDR2: SNHLY and FYNNEI. The DNA of the CDR3 is TGTGCCAGCAGCCCAGCGAACACCGGGGAGCTGTTTTTT. It encodes CASSPANTGELFF.

V and J are TRBV5-1 and TRBJ2-5; D might be TRBD1 or TRBD2, each matching 5 bases. Germline values: CDR1 SGHRS, CDR2 YFSETQ. Trimming stripped 6 bases from V and 5 bases from J, with 23 bases between. This CDR3 is built from 16 residues. CDR3 in amino acids: CASTFGMGPLGETQYF. Here the CDR3 DNA reads TGCGCCAGCACCTTCGGTATGGGACCCCTGGGGGAGACCCAGTACTTC. Looking up the rest from reference TRBV5-1 and TRBJ2-5 gives the full variable domain: KAGVTQTPRYLIKTRGQQVTLSCSPISGHRSVSWYQQTPGQGLQFLFEYFSETQRNKGNFPGRFSGRQFSNSRSEMNVSTLELGDSALYLCASTFGMGPLGETQYFGPGTRLLVL.

This clone has more than one count but fewer than ten. This chain joins TRBV27 and TRBJ1-5, with D possibly matching TRBD1 (5 bases). Germline V gene data show CDR1 as MNHEY and CDR2 as SMNVEV (reference sequence). V was trimmed by 7 bases and J by 6 bases, leaving 10 bases between them. The CDR3 loop spans 12 amino acids. CDR3 region: CASKGPGQPQHF. For the CDR3, the DNA is TGTGCCAGCAAGGGACCGGGTCAGCCCCAGCATTTT.

The chain has TRBV5-1 and TRBJ1-2; tentatively, D is TRBD1 (5 bases). From germline, CDR1 is SGHRS and CDR2 YFSETQ. Trimming pared 3 bases from V and 4 bases from J, leaving 10 bases between. The CDR3 extends over 13 amino acids. The CDR3 DNA sequence: TGCGCCAGCAGCTCTGGGGCCCCCTATGGCTACACCTTC. Amino acids: CASSSGAPYGYTF.

The chain recombines TRBV5-1 with TRBJ1-4; D ambiguous. The germline V gene has CDR1 SGHRS and CDR2 YFSETQ. Trimming pared 1 base from V and 10 bases from J, leaving 8 bases between. CDR3 size: 12 residues. The CDR3 coding sequence is TGCGCCAGCAGCTTGAACTTCGGAAAACTGTTTTTT. Translated: CASSLNFGKLFF. Full variable domain (outside the CDR3, taken from reference TRBV5-1 and TRBJ1-4): KAGVTQTPRYLIKTRGQQVTLSCSPISGHRSVSWYQQTPGQGLQFLFEYFSETQRNKGNFPGRFSGRQFSNSRSEMNVSTLELGDSALYLCASSLNFGKLFFGSGTQLSVL.

The rearrangement uses TRBV12-2 and TRBJ2-7. TRBV12-2 is a listed pseudogene. This CDR3 has 13 amino acids. CDR3 amino acids: CASLAYDPYEQYF. DNA for the CDR3: TGTGCAAGTCTCGCTTATGACCCCTACGAGCAGTACTTC.